The clone carrying this T cell receptor (beta chain) was recorded only once. Enrolled through a virtual design, the participants were between 18 and 89 years of age and came from about two dozen US areas. The study assigned cohorts using participant-reported clinical history. Donors in Cohort 3 who had recovered were those with two negative PCRs, healthcare professional clearance, or resolution of their symptoms. These data come from a study of blood T cell repertoires in COVID-19. Per the original data handling: Reference gene primer amplification in the assay estimated nucleated cell counts. Generated by immunoSEQ multiplex PCR, the TCRdb table keeps only in-frame clones and is missing some. The V and J calls and clone size come from that table; D and trimming were worked out from the DNA. The profile shows around 450,000 clones, roughly 91% of them singletons. The TCR originated in a man aged 18 to 30 who had recovered from COVID-19. The sequencing sample was made of PBMCs or T cells enriched from blood (not recorded which).

The CDR3 bases are TGTGCCAGCAGCCTCGGCCCAGGGGCGGGTGGAAACACCATATATTTT. Translation: CASSLGPGAGGNTIYF. The chain links TRBV9 to TRBJ1-3; D might be TRBD1 (6 bases). Germline V lookup: CDR1 SGDLS, CDR2 YYNGEE. The CDR3 runs to 16 residues. V was cut by 4 bases and J by 3 bases, with 17 bases left in between.